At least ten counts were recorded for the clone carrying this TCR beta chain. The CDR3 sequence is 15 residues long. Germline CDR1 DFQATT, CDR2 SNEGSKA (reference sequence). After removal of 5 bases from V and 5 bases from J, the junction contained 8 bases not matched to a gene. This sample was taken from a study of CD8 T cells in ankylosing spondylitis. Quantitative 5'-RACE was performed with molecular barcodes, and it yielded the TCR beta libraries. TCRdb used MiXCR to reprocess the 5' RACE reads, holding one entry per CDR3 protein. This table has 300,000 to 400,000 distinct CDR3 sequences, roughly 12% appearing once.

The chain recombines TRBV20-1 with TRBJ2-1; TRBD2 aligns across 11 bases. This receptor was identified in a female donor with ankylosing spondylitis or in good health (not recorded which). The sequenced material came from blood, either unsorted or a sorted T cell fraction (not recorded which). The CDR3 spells CSALPLAGANNEQFF. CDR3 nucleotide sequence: TGCAGTGCTCTACCACTAGCGGGAGCCAACAATGAGCAGTTCTTC.